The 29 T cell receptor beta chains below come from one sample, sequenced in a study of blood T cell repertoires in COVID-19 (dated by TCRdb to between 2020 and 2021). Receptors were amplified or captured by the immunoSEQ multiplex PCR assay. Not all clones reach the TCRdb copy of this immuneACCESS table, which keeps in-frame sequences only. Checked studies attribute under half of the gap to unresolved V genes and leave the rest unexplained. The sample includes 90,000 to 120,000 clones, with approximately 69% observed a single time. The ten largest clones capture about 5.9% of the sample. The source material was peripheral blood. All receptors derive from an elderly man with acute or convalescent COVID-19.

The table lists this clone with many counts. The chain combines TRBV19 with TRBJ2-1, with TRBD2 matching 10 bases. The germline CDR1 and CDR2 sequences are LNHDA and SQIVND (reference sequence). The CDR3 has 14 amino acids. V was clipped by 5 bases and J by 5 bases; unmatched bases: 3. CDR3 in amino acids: CASSWTSGNNEQFF. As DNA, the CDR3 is TGTGCCAGTAGTTGGACTAGCGGTAACAATGAGCAGTTCTTC. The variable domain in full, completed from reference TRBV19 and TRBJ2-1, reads DGGITQSPKYLFRKEGQNVTLSCEQNLNHDAMYWYRQDPGQGLRLIYYSQIVNDFQKGDIAEGYSVSREKKESFPLTVTSAQKNPTAFYLCASSWTSGNNEQFFGPGTRLTVL.

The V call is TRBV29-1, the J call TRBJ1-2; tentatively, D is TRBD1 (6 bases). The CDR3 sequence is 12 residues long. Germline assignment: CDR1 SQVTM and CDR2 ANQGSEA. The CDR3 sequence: CSAGESNYGYTF. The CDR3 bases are TGCAGTGCAGGGGAATCTAACTATGGCTACACCTTC.

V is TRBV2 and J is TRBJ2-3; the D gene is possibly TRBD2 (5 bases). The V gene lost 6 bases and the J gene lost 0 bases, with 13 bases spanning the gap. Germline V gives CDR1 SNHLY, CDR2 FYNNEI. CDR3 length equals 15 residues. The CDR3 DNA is TGTGCCAGCAGGAAGAGCGGTACTAGCACAGATACGCAGTATTTT. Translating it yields CASRKSGTSTDTQYF.

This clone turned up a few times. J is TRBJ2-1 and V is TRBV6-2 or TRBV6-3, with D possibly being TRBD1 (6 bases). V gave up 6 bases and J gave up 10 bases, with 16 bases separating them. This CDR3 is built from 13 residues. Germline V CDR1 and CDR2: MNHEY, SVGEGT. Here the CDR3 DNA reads TGTGCCAGCAGCGACCCTTTCAGGGGAGAGCAGTTCTTC. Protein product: CASSDPFRGEQFF.

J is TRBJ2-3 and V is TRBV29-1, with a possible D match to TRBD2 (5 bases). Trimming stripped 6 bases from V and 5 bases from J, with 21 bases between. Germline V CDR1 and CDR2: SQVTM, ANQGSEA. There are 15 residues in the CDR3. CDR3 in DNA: TGCAGCGTCGCGTACCGGGATACCTCGGGAGATACGCAGTATTTT. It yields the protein CSVAYRDTSGDTQYF.

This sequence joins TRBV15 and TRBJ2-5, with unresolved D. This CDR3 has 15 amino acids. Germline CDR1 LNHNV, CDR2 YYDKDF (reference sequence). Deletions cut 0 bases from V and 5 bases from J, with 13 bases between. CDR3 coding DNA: TGTGCCACCAGCAGAGAGTACGGTAGTGAGGAGACCCAGTACTTC. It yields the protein CATSREYGSEETQYF.

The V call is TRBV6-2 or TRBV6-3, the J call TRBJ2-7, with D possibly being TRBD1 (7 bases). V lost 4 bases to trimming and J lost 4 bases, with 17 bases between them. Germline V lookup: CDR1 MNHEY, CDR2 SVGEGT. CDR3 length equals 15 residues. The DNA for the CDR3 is TGTGCCAGCAGTTCGGAGGGGGCACAGAGGTACGAGCAGTACTTC. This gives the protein CASSSEGAQRYEQYF.

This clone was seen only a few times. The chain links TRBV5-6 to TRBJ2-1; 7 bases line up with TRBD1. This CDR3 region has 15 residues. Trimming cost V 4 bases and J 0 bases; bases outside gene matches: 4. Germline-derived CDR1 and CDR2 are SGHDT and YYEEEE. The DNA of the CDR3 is TGTGCCAGCAGCCCGGGACAGAGCTCCTACAATGAGCAGTTCTTC. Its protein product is CASSPGQSSYNEQFF.

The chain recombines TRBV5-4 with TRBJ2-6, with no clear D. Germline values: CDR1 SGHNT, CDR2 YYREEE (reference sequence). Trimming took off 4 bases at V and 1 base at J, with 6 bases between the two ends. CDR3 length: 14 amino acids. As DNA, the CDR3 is TGTGCCAGCAGCCCAGATTCTGGGGCCAACGTCCTGACTTTC. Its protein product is CASSPDSGANVLTF.

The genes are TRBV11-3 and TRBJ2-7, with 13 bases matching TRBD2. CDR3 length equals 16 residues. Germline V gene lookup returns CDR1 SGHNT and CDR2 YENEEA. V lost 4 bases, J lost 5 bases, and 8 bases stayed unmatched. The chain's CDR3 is CASSSGLAGVRNEQYF. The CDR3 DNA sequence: TGTGCCAGCAGCTCAGGACTAGCGGGAGTCAGGAACGAGCAGTACTTC.

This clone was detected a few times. CDR3 bases: TGTGCCAGCAGCTTGGCTGTGTCAAACACCATATATTTT. Translation gives CASSLAVSNTIYF. This chain links TRBV5-6 with TRBJ1-3; no clear D gene. V lost 0 bases, J lost 6 bases, and 7 bases lay in between. The germline gives CDR1 SGHDT, CDR2 YYEEEE. This CDR3 is 13 amino acids long.

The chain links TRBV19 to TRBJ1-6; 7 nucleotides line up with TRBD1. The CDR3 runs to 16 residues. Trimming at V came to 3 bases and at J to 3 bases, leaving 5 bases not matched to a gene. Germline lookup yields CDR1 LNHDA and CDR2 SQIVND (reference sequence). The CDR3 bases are TGTGCCAGTAGTATCTGGACAGGACTCTATAATTCACCCCTCCACTTT. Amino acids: CASSIWTGLYNSPLHF.

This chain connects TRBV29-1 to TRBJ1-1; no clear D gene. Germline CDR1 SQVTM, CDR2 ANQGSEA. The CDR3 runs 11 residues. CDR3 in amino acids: CSSKFDTEAFF. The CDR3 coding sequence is TGCAGTAGTAAATTTGACACTGAAGCTTTCTTT.

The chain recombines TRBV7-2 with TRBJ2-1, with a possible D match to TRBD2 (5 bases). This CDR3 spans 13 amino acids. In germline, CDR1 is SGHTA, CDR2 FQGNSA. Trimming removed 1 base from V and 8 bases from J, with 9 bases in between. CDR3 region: CASSLGGIDEQFF. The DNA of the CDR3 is TGTGCCAGCAGCTTAGGAGGGATCGATGAGCAGTTCTTC.

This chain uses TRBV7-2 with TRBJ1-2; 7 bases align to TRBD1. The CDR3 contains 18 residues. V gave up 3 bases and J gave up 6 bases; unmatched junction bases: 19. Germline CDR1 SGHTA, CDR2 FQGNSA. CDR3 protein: CASSLSHGTVPKSNGYTF. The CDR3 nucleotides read TGTGCCAGCAGCTTGAGCCACGGGACAGTACCCAAGAGCAATGGCTACACCTTC.

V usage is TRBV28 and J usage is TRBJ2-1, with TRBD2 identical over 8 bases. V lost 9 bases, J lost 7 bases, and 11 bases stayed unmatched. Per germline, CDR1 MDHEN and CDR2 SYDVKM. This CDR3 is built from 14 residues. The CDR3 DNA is TGTGCCAGTCGGGGGGGGCGGTATACGAATGAGCAGTTCTTC. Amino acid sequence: CASRGGRYTNEQFF.

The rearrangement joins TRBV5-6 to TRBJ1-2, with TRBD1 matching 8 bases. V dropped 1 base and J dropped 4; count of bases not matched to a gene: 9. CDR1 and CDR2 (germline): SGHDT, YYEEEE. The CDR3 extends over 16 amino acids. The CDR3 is CASSLNSGQVGYGYTF. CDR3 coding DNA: TGTGCCAGCAGCTTGAACTCGGGACAGGTGGGCTATGGCTACACCTTC.

The CDR3 loop reads CASSSLNTQYF. CDR3 DNA sequence: TGTGCCAGCAGCTCCCTAAATACGCAGTATTTT. This rearrangement joins TRBV11-2 to TRBJ2-3; no definite D call. Germline CDR1 is SGHAT and CDR2 is FQNNGV. Trimming took 4 bases from V and 7 from J, leaving 6 bases between them. The CDR3 totals 11 residues.

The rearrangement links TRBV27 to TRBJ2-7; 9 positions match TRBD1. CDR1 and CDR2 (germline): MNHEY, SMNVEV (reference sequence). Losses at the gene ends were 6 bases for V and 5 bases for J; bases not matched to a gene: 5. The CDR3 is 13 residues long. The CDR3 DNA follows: TGTGCCAGCAGGGGACAGGGTCGGCACGAGCAGTACTTC. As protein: CASRGQGRHEQYF.

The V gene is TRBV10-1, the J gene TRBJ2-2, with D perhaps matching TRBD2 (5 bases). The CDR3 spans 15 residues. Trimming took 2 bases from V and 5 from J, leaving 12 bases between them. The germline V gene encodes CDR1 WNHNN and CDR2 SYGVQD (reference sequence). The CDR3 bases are TGCGCCAGCAGTGAGCGGGCTCGGGGTACCGGGGAGCTGTTTTTT. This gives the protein CASSERARGTGELFF.

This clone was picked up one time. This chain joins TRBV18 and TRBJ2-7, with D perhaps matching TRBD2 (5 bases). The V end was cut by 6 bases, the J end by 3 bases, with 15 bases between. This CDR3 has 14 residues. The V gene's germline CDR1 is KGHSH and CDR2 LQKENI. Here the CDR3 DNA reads TGTGCCAGCTCCCGGGCCCCGGGAAACTACGAGCAGTACTTC. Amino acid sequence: CASSRAPGNYEQYF.

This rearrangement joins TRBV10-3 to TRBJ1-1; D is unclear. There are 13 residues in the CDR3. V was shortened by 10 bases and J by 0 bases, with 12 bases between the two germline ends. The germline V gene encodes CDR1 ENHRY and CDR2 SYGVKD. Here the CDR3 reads CATSLPMNTEAFF. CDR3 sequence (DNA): TGTGCCACTAGCCTCCCCATGAACACTGAAGCTTTCTTT.

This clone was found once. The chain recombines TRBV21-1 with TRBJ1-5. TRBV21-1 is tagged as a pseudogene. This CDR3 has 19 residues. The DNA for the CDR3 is TGTGCCAGCAGCCTGACCCCGGCCCGGGGGGCCCCTAGCAATCAGCCCCAGCATTTT. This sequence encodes CASSLTPARGAPSNQPQHF.

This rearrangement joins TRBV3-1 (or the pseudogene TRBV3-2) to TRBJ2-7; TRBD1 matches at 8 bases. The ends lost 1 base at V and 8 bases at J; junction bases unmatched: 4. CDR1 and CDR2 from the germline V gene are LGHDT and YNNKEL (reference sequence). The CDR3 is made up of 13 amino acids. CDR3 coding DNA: TGTGCCAGCAGCCAAGGACAGGGGTCTCAGCAGTACTTC. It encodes CASSQGQGSQQYF.

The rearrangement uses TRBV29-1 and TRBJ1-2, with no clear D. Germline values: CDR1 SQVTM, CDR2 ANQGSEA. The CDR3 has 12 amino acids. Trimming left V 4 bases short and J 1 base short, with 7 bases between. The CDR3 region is CSVVNNNYGYTF. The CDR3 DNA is TGCAGCGTTGTAAACAATAACTATGGCTACACCTTC.

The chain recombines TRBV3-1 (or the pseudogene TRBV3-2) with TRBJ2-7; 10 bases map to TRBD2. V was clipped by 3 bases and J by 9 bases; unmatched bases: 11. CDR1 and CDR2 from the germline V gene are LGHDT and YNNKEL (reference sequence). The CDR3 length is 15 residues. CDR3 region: CASSQDLGSGRLQYF. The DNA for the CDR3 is TGTGCCAGCAGCCAGGACCTTGGTAGCGGGAGGTTGCAGTACTTC.

CDR3 in amino acids: CAISGTLTDMNTEAFF. CDR3 nucleotides: TGTGCCATCAGCGGTACACTGACAGACATGAACACTGAAGCTTTCTTT. V and J are TRBV10-3 and TRBJ1-1; perhaps TRBD1 as D (5 bases). From germline, CDR1 is ENHRY and CDR2 SYGVKD. CDR3 size: 16 residues. V was pared by 6 bases and J by 0 bases, with 17 bases between.

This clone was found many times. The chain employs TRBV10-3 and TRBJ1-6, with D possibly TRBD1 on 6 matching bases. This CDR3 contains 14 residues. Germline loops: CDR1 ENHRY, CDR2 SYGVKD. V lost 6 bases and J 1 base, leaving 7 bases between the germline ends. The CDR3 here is CAISQGSYNSPLHF. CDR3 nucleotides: TGTGCCATCAGCCAGGGGTCCTATAATTCACCCCTCCACTTT.

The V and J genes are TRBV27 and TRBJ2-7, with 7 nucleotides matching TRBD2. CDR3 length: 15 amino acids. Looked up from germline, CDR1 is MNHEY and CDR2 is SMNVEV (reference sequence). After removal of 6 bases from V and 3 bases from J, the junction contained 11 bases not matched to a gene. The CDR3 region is CASRRGRGEIYEQYF. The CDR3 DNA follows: TGTGCCAGCAGACGGGGACGGGGGGAAATCTACGAGCAGTACTTC.